These 25 T cell receptor beta chains were sequenced from one sample in a study of blood T cell repertoires in COVID-19 (dated by TCRdb to 2020 to 2021). Receptor libraries were prepared by the immunoSEQ multiplex PCR assay. Here the immuneACCESS table is served through TCRdb, limited to in-frame sequences with V and J called. Missing clones are a known gap in these copies; in checked studies unresolved V genes cover under half, and the rest lacks a known reason. For this sample there are about 81,000 clones; roughly 96% appear just once. The ten largest clones capture about 4.7% of the sample. The sample was peripheral blood. These receptors came from a human donor with active COVID-19. The donor label of this sample is uncertain.

CDR3 region: CATGTGGIHEQYF. As DNA, the CDR3 is TGTGCCACCGGGACAGGGGGCATCCACGAGCAGTACTTC. The chain uses TRBV24-1 and TRBJ2-7, with 12 bases identical to TRBD1. The CDR3 is 13 residues long. Per the germline V gene, CDR1 is KGHDR and CDR2 is SFDVKD. Trimming at V came to 9 bases and at J to 5 bases, leaving 4 bases not matched to a gene.

This chain links TRBV9 with TRBJ2-1, with 14 nucleotides matching TRBD2. In germline, CDR1 is SGDLS, CDR2 YYNGEE. With V trimmed by 3 bases and J by 6 bases, 8 bases remained unmatched. This CDR3 is built from 17 residues. In nucleotides, the CDR3 is TGTGCCAGCAGCGGTCGACTAGCGGGAGGGCGGCGCAATGAGCAGTTCTTC. This sequence encodes CASSGRLAGGRRNEQFF.

Only one count was recorded for this clone. The rearrangement uses TRBV15 and TRBJ2-1; D is perhaps TRBD2 (7 bases). Deletions cut 1 base from V and 0 bases from J, with 13 bases between. The CDR3 contains 17 residues. Germline V gene sequence: CDR1 LNHNV, CDR2 YYDKDF (reference sequence). The DNA for the CDR3 is TGTGCCACCAGCAGAGCGGGGGGCGGAAGCTCCTACAATGAGCAGTTCTTC. Protein: CATSRAGGGSSYNEQFF.

The chain is built from TRBV5-1 and TRBJ2-1, with 9 bases identical to TRBD2. From germline, CDR1 is SGHRS and CDR2 YFSETQ. Losses at the gene ends were 0 bases for V and 0 bases for J; bases not matched to a gene: 4. The CDR3 runs to 17 residues. The CDR3: CASSLDAAGGSYNEQFF. The DNA of the CDR3 is TGCGCCAGCAGCTTGGACGCAGCGGGGGGCTCCTACAATGAGCAGTTCTTC.

V is TRBV27 and J is TRBJ1-6, with 7 bases identical to TRBD1. Trimming at V came to 2 bases and at J to 8 bases, leaving 9 bases not matched to a gene. The CDR3 is 16 residues long. Per germline, CDR1 MNHEY and CDR2 SMNVEV (reference sequence). CDR3 amino acids: CASSLEATGWDSPLHF. The CDR3 nucleotides read TGTGCCAGCAGTTTAGAAGCGACAGGGTGGGATTCACCCCTCCACTTT.

The chain joins TRBV6-6 to TRBJ1-1, with D unclear. Germline V gives CDR1 MNHNY, CDR2 SVGAGI (reference sequence). The CDR3 loop spans 15 amino acids. Trimming pared 3 bases from V and 1 base from J, leaving 12 bases between. CDR3 coding DNA: TGTGCCAGCAGTTATTGGCGAGGTGGGAACACTGAAGCTTTCTTT. It encodes CASSYWRGGNTEAFF.

The rearrangement joins TRBV6-4 to TRBJ2-1; D unresolved. The V end lost 2 bases, the J end lost 3 bases, and 17 bases lay between the germline ends. In germline, CDR1 is MRHNA, CDR2 SNTAGT. The CDR3 extends over 17 amino acids. The chain's CDR3 is CASSDTRTSLRYNEQFF. The CDR3 region has the DNA TGTGCCAGCAGTGACACCCGCACGAGCCTACGCTACAATGAGCAGTTCTTC.

The V call is TRBV15, the J call TRBJ1-5; D gene ambiguous. There are 15 residues in the CDR3. Germline CDR1 LNHNV, CDR2 YYDKDF (reference sequence). V shed 3 bases and J shed 1 base, with 10 bases lying between them. The CDR3 loop reads CATSSDYGSNQPQHF. CDR3 nucleotide sequence: TGTGCCACCAGCAGTGACTACGGGAGCAATCAGCCCCAGCATTTT. Full variable domain (remainder filled in from reference TRBV15 and TRBJ1-5): DAMVIQNPRYQVTQFGKPVTLSCSQTLNHNVMYWYQQKSSQAPKLLFHYYDKDFNNEADTPDNFQSRRPNTSFCFLDIRSPGLGDTAMYLCATSSDYGSNQPQHFGDGTRLSIL.

This clone was picked up a small number of times. The chain links TRBV5-6 to TRBJ2-7; TRBD1 aligns across 12 bases. CDR3 length: 15 amino acids. V trimming: 4 bases; J trimming: 4 bases; junction bases outside the gene matches: 6. Germline loops: CDR1 SGHDT, CDR2 YYEEEE. Here the CDR3 DNA reads TGTGCCAGCAGCCCGGTGGGACAGGGGGCTTACGAGCAGTACTTC. This translates into CASSPVGQGAYEQYF.

The rearrangement uses TRBV27 and TRBJ2-1; a possible D gene is TRBD2 (6 bases). The CDR3 is 17 residues long. The ends were cut back, 5 bases at V and 0 bases at J, with 17 bases in the middle. CDR1 is MNHEY, CDR2 SMNVEV, per germline (reference sequence). The CDR3 coding sequence is TGTGCCAGCAGTCCAAGAGGGACTGCAAACTCCTACAATGAGCAGTTCTTC. Its translation is CASSPRGTANSYNEQFF.

The CDR3 nucleotides are TGTGCCAGTAGTTCCCCAGTTATGACTCACTATGGCTACACCTTC. Protein product: CASSSPVMTHYGYTF. This chain links TRBV19 with TRBJ1-2; D is unclear. Germline V CDR1 and CDR2: LNHDA, SQIVND (reference sequence). Trimming took 5 bases from V and 3 from J, leaving 16 bases between them. This CDR3 has 15 amino acids.

The gene calls are TRBV6-1 and TRBJ1-2; no clear D gene. Germline V gene lookup returns CDR1 MNHNS and CDR2 SASEGT. The CDR3 covers 14 residues. V lost 0 bases and J lost 0, with 5 bases in between. This CDR3 reads CASSEAHANYGYTF. CDR3 coding DNA: TGTGCCAGCAGTGAAGCTCATGCTAACTATGGCTACACCTTC.

V gene TRBV11-3 combines with J gene TRBJ2-3; tentative D call: TRBD2 (6 bases). Trimming cost V 4 bases and J 3 bases, with 17 bases left between them. The CDR3 loop spans 16 amino acids. CDR1 SGHNT and CDR2 YENEEA come from the germline V gene. The CDR3 sequence is CASSYSGSKVTDTQYF. CDR3 coding DNA: TGTGCCAGCAGCTACTCCGGGAGCAAGGTGACAGATACGCAGTATTTT.

The CDR3 here is CASSFVKGGNGEQYF. CDR3 nucleotides: TGTGCCAGCAGCTTTGTCAAGGGGGGGAATGGGGAGCAGTACTTC. This chain uses TRBV7-2 with TRBJ2-7, with a possible D match to TRBD2 (7 bases). Germline CDR1 SGHTA, CDR2 FQGNSA. This CDR3 contains 15 residues. The V gene lost 3 bases and the J gene lost 7 bases, with 19 bases spanning the gap. Together with reference TRBV7-2 and TRBJ2-7, the CDR3 gives the full variable domain: GAGVSQSPSNKVTEKGKDVELRCDPISGHTALYWYRQSLGQGLEFLIYFQGNSAPDKSGLPSDRFSAERTGGSVSTLTIQRTQQEDSAVYLCASSFVKGGNGEQYFGPGTRLTVT.

This chain uses TRBV28 with TRBJ2-5, with D tentatively TRBD2 (9 bases). CDR3 length: 21 residues. Per the germline V gene, CDR1 is MDHEN and CDR2 is SYDVKM. V gave up 3 bases and J gave up 5 bases, with 34 bases separating them. The CDR3 DNA reads as TGTGCCAGCAGTTTGTCCGAAAGGACAGGGTTGGGGCGGGAGGGCCGCGAGACCCAGTACTTC. Amino acids: CASSLSERTGLGREGRETQYF. The full variable domain, completed using reference TRBV28 and TRBJ2-5, is DVKVTQSSRYLVKRTGEKVFLECVQDMDHENMFWYRQDPGLGLRLIYFSYDVKMKEKGDIPEGYSVSREKKERFSLILESASTNQTSMYLCASSLSERTGLGREGRETQYFGPGTRLLVL.

The gene calls are TRBV24-1 and TRBJ1-2, with D possibly TRBD1 on 5 matching bases. V lost 1 base and J lost 4, with 9 bases in between. Per germline, CDR1 KGHDR and CDR2 SFDVKD. The CDR3 loop spans 14 amino acids. The CDR3 reads CATSDFRTTYGYTF. The CDR3 region has the DNA TGTGCCACCAGTGATTTCAGGACAACCTATGGCTACACCTTC.

The J gene is TRBJ2-5, the V gene TRBV18; 7 nucleotides match TRBD1. The CDR3 runs to 16 residues. V lost 4 bases to trimming and J lost 1 base; unmatched junction nucleotides: 9. CDR1 is KGHSH, CDR2 LQKENI, per germline. The CDR3 coding sequence is TGTGCCAGCTCACTTGACAGGGAACCTTCCCAAGAGACCCAGTACTTC. Encoded protein: CASSLDREPSQETQYF.

This rearrangement joins TRBV7-9 to TRBJ2-3; 8 positions agree with TRBD1. The J segment lost 1 base and the V segment lost 2 bases, leaving 2 bases of the junction unmatched. This CDR3 spans 15 amino acids. The germline V gene encodes CDR1 SEHNR and CDR2 FQNEAQ (reference sequence). The CDR3 coding sequence is TGTGCCAGCAGCTTACAGACAGGGGGCACAGATACGCAGTATTTT. It yields the protein CASSLQTGGTDTQYF.

The V gene is TRBV28, the J gene TRBJ1-2; 11 bases agree with TRBD1. The CDR3 runs to 15 residues. V shed 6 bases, J shed 6 bases, and the junction held 9 bases outside the gene matches. Per germline, CDR1 MDHEN and CDR2 SYDVKM. This chain's CDR3 is CASRRPGQGDHGYTF. In DNA, the CDR3 is TGTGCCAGCAGGCGACCGGGACAGGGGGATCATGGCTACACCTTC.

The chain uses TRBV5-1 and TRBJ2-1; tentatively, D is TRBD2 (6 bases). V shed 3 bases and J shed 9 bases, with 10 bases lying between them. The CDR3 consists of 12 residues. Germline V gives CDR1 SGHRS, CDR2 YFSETQ. The CDR3 region has the DNA TGCGCCAGCAGCTCGACTAGTGCTGAGCAGTTCTTC. It codes for CASSSTSAEQFF.

The rearrangement joins TRBV29-1 to TRBJ1-1; TRBD1 might be the D (6 bases). This CDR3 is 13 amino acids long. V was trimmed by 7 bases and J by 0 bases, leaving 12 bases between them. Looked up from germline, CDR1 is SQVTM and CDR2 is ANQGSEA. The CDR3: CSAKGQLNTEAFF. CDR3 DNA sequence: TGCAGCGCAAAAGGACAGTTGAACACTGAAGCTTTCTTT.

The chain couples TRBV3-1 (or the pseudogene TRBV3-2) to TRBJ1-5; D gene unclear. CDR1 is LGHDT and CDR2 is YNNKEL in the germline V gene (reference sequence). Trimming left V 1 base short and J 9 bases short, with 10 bases between. The CDR3 has 13 amino acids. The CDR3 reads CASSQGELGPQHF. CDR3 coding DNA: TGTGCCAGCAGCCAAGGCGAGCTAGGGCCCCAGCATTTT.

V is TRBV10-1 and J is TRBJ2-1; 9 bases are shared with TRBD1. V lost 7 bases, J lost 4 bases, and 8 bases stayed unmatched. This CDR3 has 15 residues. CDR1 and CDR2 from the germline V gene are WNHNN and SYGVQD (reference sequence). CDR3 sequence reads: CASTPGQGSYNEQFF. CDR3 nucleotide sequence: TGCGCCAGCACCCCAGGACAGGGGAGTTACAATGAGCAGTTCTTC.

The rearrangement joins TRBV15 to TRBJ2-2; 9 bases are shared with TRBD1. Germline trimming cut 3 bases from V and 5 bases from J; bases unmatched to any gene: 4. Germline values: CDR1 LNHNV, CDR2 YYDKDF (reference sequence). The CDR3 contains 15 residues. This CDR3 is CATSSRQGGTGELFF. DNA for the CDR3: TGTGCCACCAGCAGTCGACAGGGGGGGACCGGGGAGCTGTTTTTT.

The rearrangement joins TRBV6-5 to TRBJ2-7, with D possibly being TRBD1 (6 bases). Trimming left V 2 bases short and J 3 bases short, with 11 bases between. The V gene's germline CDR1 is MNHEY and CDR2 SVGAGI. This CDR3 region has 14 residues. The CDR3 region is CASSYMGAYYEQYF. The CDR3 DNA is TGTGCCAGCAGTTACATGGGGGCTTACTACGAGCAGTACTTC.